This entry is about one T cell receptor beta chain. Sequencing was performed with immunoSEQ multiplex PCR; in TCRdb, only in-frame clones are kept and a portion is missing. The data show about 440,000 clones, roughly 87% seen once. The data originate from a study of Ad26.COV2.S vaccination and SARS-CoV-2 variants. Trimming stripped 1 base from V and 4 bases from J, with 10 bases between. CDR1 and CDR2 (germline): SGHAT, FQNNGV. This CDR3 has 15 residues. Documented treatment: around 19 received Ad26.COV2.S at low or high dose, single or two shots; 5 received placebo; per-sample allocation not given. Day 63 after the first injection of vaccine or placebo was the sampling time.

The V gene is TRBV11-2, the J gene TRBJ2-2, with D possibly matching TRBD2 (6 bases). This TCR came from a person between 18 and 60 years old who received the Ad26.COV2.S COVID-19 vaccine or a placebo. The source was peripheral blood, collected in a trial of Ad26.COV2.S vaccine versus placebo. The CDR3 DNA is TGTGCCAGCAGCTTAGGGGGGGAGAGCACCGGGGAGCTGTTTTTT. Protein: CASSLGGESTGELFF.